A selection of T cell receptor beta chains follows, all from one sample in a study of T cell responses to AZD1222 COVID-19 vaccine. Libraries were prepared by immunoSEQ multiplex PCR; TCRdb keeps only in-frame clonotypes and omits some of them. The sample consists of 55,000 to 80,000 clones, approximately 80% of them appearing once. Sequencing used peripheral blood, obtained on day 0 of AZD1222 vaccination. The receptors stem from an adult in good health. The CDR3 runs from the conserved cysteine through the conserved F or W. D genes are given only for firm matches. Size is omitted from some rows. Given values are once, few, many or a class for expanded clones.

V: TRBV5-6; D: .; size: once; J: TRBJ1-2; CDR3: CASSLATGSHGYTF; DNA: TGTGCCAGCAGCTTGGCCACAGGGAGCCATGGCTACACCTTC
V: TRBV28; D: .; size: few; J: TRBJ1-1; CDR3: CASSLGRGNTEAFF; DNA: TGTGCCAGCAGTTTAGGCAGGGGGAACACTGAAGCTTTCTTT
V: TRBV28; D: .; size: once; J: TRBJ2-7; CDR3: CASSSKVSLEQYF; DNA: TGTGCCAGCAGTTCGAAGGTTTCACTAGAGCAGTACTTC
V: TRBV5-1; D: .; size: .; J: TRBJ1-3; CDR3: CASSLMGVTGNTIYF; DNA: TGCGCCAGCAGCTTGATGGGGGTTACAGGAAACACCATATATTTT
V: TRBV7-9; D: .; size: .; J: TRBJ1-2; CDR3: CASSPAEGQANGYTF; DNA: TGTGCCAGCAGCCCTGCTGAGGGCCAGGCTAATGGCTACACCTTC
V: TRBV29-1; D: .; size: .; J: TRBJ1-3; CDR3: CSATASSGNTIYF; DNA: TGCAGCGCAACAGCCAGCTCTGGAAACACCATATATTTT
V: TRBV6-5; D: .; size: .; J: TRBJ2-1; CDR3: CASSYSEAYNEQFF; DNA: TGTGCCAGCAGTTACTCGGAAGCATACAATGAGCAGTTCTTC
V: TRBV4-2; D: .; size: .; J: TRBJ2-5; CDR3: CASSQVGQGQQETQYF; DNA: TGTGCCAGCAGCCAAGTGGGGCAGGGGCAACAAGAGACCCAGTACTTC
V: TRBV28; D: TRBD1; size: .; J: TRBJ2-7; CDR3: CASSPYRGQDEQYF; DNA: TGTGCCAGCAGTCCGTACAGGGGGCAGGACGAGCAGTACTTC
V: TRBV10-2; D: .; size: .; J: TRBJ2-7; CDR3: CASRGTPHYYEQYF; DNA: TGCGCCAGCCGGGGGACTCCGCACTACTACGAGCAGTACTTC
V: TRBV19; D: .; size: .; J: TRBJ1-1; CDR3: CASNWGKNTEAFF; DNA: TGTGCCAGTAATTGGGGGAAGAACACTGAAGCTTTCTTT
V: TRBV27; D: .; size: few; J: TRBJ1-5; CDR3: CASSYGGQDQPQHF; DNA: TGTGCCAGCAGTTATGGGGGGCAGGATCAGCCCCAGCATTTT
V: TRBV5-1; D: TRBD1; size: .; J: TRBJ2-2; CDR3: CASSSAPQGAKGELFF; DNA: TGCGCCAGCAGTTCAGCCCCCCAGGGGGCAAAAGGGGAGCTGTTTTTT
V: TRBV9; D: .; size: .; J: TRBJ1-4; CDR3: CASSVQGTSEKLFF; DNA: TGTGCCAGCAGCGTCCAAGGAACTAGTGAAAAACTGTTTTTT
V: TRBV28; D: TRBD2; size: .; J: TRBJ2-5; CDR3: CASSSRVGRDQETQYF; DNA: TGTGCCAGCAGTTCCCGGGTCGGGAGGGACCAAGAGACCCAGTACTTC
V: TRBV6-5; D: .; size: .; J: TRBJ1-1; CDR3: CASSYTQNTEAFF; DNA: TGTGCCAGCAGTTACACTCAGAACACTGAAGCTTTCTTT
V: TRBV6-2/TRBV6-3; D: TRBD2; size: .; J: TRBJ2-7; CDR3: CASSTPVDRGLAGVREQYF; DNA: TGTGCCAGCAGCACCCCCGTGGACAGGGGACTAGCGGGAGTCCGCGAGCAGTACTTC
V: TRBV5-5; D: TRBD1; size: once; J: TRBJ2-1; CDR3: CASSIRDRPMEQFF; DNA: TGTGCCAGCAGTATACGGGACAGACCCATGGAGCAGTTCTTC
V: TRBV27; D: .; size: .; J: TRBJ1-2; CDR3: CASSLHARINYGYTF; DNA: TGTGCCAGCAGTCTCCACGCCAGGATCAACTATGGCTACACCTTC
V: TRBV4-3; D: TRBD1; size: .; J: TRBJ2-3; CDR3: CASSQVTGHTDTQYF; DNA: TGCGCCAGCAGCCAAGTGACAGGGCACACAGATACGCAGTATTTT
V: TRBV9; D: .; size: .; J: TRBJ2-7; CDR3: CASSVGGDFSYEQYF; DNA: TGTGCCAGCAGCGTAGGAGGGGACTTCTCCTACGAGCAGTACTTC
V: TRBV4-2; D: .; size: .; J: TRBJ2-2; CDR3: CASSQDTGPEGELFF; DNA: TGTGCCAGCAGCCAAGATACAGGGCCAGAGGGGGAGCTGTTTTTT
V: TRBV7-6; D: .; size: .; J: TRBJ2-7; CDR3: CASSPLEGYEQYF; DNA: TGTGCCAGCAGCCCCTTAGAAGGTTACGAGCAGTACTTC
V: TRBV18; D: TRBD1; size: once; J: TRBJ2-1; CDR3: CASSPLGQGANEQFF; DNA: TGTGCCAGCTCCCCCCTCGGACAGGGAGCAAATGAGCAGTTCTTC
V: TRBV7-9; D: .; size: .; J: TRBJ2-1; CDR3: CASSSINNEQFF; DNA: TGTGCCAGCAGCTCAATAAACAATGAGCAGTTCTTC
V: TRBV7-9; D: .; size: once; J: TRBJ2-1; CDR3: CASSHSSNEQFF; DNA: TGTGCCAGCAGCCATTCCTCGAATGAGCAGTTCTTC
V: TRBV15; D: TRBD1; size: .; J: TRBJ1-5; CDR3: CATKSSEGGDQPQHF; DNA: TGTGCCACCAAATCCTCTGAAGGGGGCGATCAGCCCCAGCATTTT
V: TRBV5-1; D: .; size: .; J: TRBJ2-2; CDR3: CASSGGEAGELFF; DNA: TGCGCCAGCAGCGGGGGCGAGGCCGGGGAGCTGTTTTTT
V: TRBV7-3; D: TRBD2; size: .; J: TRBJ2-3; CDR3: CASSPSGWTRTDTQYF; DNA: TGTGCCAGCAGCCCAAGTGGCTGGACTAGGACAGATACGCAGTATTTT
V: TRBV12-3/TRBV12-4; D: .; size: few; J: TRBJ1-6; CDR3: CASSLLRNSPLHF; DNA: TGTGCCAGCAGTTTGTTGCGTAATTCACCCCTCCACTTT
V: TRBV7-4; D: TRBD1; size: .; J: TRBJ1-5; CDR3: CASSLGQGAAQPQHF; DNA: TGTGCCAGCAGCTTAGGTCAGGGGGCGGCCCAGCCCCAGCATTTT
V: TRBV19; D: TRBD1; size: .; J: TRBJ1-1; CDR3: CASSHRRTGNTEAFF; DNA: TGTGCCAGTAGCCACAGGAGGACAGGGAACACTGAAGCTTTCTTT
V: TRBV19; D: .; size: .; J: TRBJ1-5; CDR3: CASSMGNQPQHF; DNA: TGTGCCAGTAGTATGGGCAATCAGCCCCAGCATTTT
V: TRBV28; D: TRBD1; size: .; J: TRBJ1-1; CDR3: CASSLYRQGVMNTEAFF; DNA: TGTGCCAGCAGCCTTTACCGACAGGGGGTGATGAACACTGAAGCTTTCTTT
V: TRBV2; D: TRBD2; size: .; J: TRBJ2-5; CDR3: CASSGTSGGEKTQYF; DNA: TGTGCCAGCAGTGGGACTAGCGGGGGGGAAAAGACCCAGTACTTC
V: TRBV29-1; D: TRBD2; size: .; J: TRBJ2-5; CDR3: CSVRLAGGSSETQYF; DNA: TGCAGCGTTCGACTAGCGGGGGGATCCTCCGAGACCCAGTACTTC
V: TRBV25-1; D: .; size: once; J: TRBJ2-1; CDR3: CASRHRDRSNGNEQFF; DNA: TGTGCCAGCAGGCACAGGGATAGGAGTAACGGCAATGAGCAGTTCTTC
V: TRBV28; D: TRBD1; size: .; J: TRBJ1-2; CDR3: CASRQYRGPSYGYTF; DNA: TGTGCCAGCAGACAATACAGGGGGCCATCATATGGCTACACCTTC
V: TRBV19; D: TRBD1; size: few; J: TRBJ1-2; CDR3: CASSIGGTVVNGYTF; DNA: TGTGCCAGTAGTATTGGAGGGACAGTGGTGAATGGCTACACCTTC
V: TRBV5-1; D: TRBD1; size: few; J: TRBJ2-1; CDR3: CASSSIQGTYNEQFF; DNA: TGCGCCAGCAGCTCGATACAGGGGACGTACAATGAGCAGTTCTTC
V: TRBV29-1; D: TRBD1; size: .; J: TRBJ1-2; CDR3: CSVPNQGGQANYGYTF; DNA: TGCAGCGTCCCCAATCAGGGGGGACAGGCGAACTATGGCTACACCTTC
V: TRBV5-4; D: .; size: .; J: TRBJ2-1; CDR3: CASSLLTRTDSYNEQFF; DNA: TGTGCCAGCAGCTTGTTGACGAGGACAGACTCCTACAATGAGCAGTTCTTC
V: TRBV3-1/TRBV3-2; D: .; size: .; J: TRBJ1-3; CDR3: CASSQDREPGNTIYF; DNA: TGTGCCAGCAGCCAAGACAGGGAGCCTGGAAACACCATATATTTT
V: TRBV4-3; D: TRBD2; size: .; J: TRBJ2-3; CDR3: CASSQDGAGRTDTQYF; DNA: TGCGCCAGCAGCCAAGACGGAGCGGGGCGCACAGATACGCAGTATTTT
V: TRBV6-5; D: .; size: .; J: TRBJ1-1; CDR3: CASKEGVEGTEAFF; DNA: TGTGCCAGCAAGGAAGGCGTCGAGGGCACTGAAGCTTTCTTT
V: TRBV3-1/TRBV3-2; D: .; size: .; J: TRBJ2-1; CDR3: CASSHLNNEQFF; DNA: TGTGCCAGCAGCCACCTCAACAATGAGCAGTTCTTC
V: TRBV7-9; D: .; size: .; J: TRBJ2-6; CDR3: CASSFPPGSSGANVLTF; DNA: TGTGCCAGCAGCTTCCCGCCGGGGAGCTCTGGGGCCAACGTCCTGACTTTC
V: TRBV5-1; D: .; size: .; J: TRBJ2-3; CDR3: CASRETGADTQYF; DNA: TGCGCCAGCAGGGAGACGGGGGCAGATACGCAGTATTTT